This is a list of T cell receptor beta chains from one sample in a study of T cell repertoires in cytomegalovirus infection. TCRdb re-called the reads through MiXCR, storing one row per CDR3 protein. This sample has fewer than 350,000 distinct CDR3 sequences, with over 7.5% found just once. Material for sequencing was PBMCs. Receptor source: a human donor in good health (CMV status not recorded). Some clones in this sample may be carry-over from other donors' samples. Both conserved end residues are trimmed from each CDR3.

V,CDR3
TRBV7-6,AGRLARTGEQY
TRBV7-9,ASSYQDSPNYGYT
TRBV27,ASSLLGGPRAF
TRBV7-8,ASRVASGSSYNEQF
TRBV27,ATLGGAYEQY
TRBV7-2,ASSVHITNTEAF
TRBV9,ASSVTVTSTDTQY
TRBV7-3,ASSPKRADTQY
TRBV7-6,ASSMDRGYGYT
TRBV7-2,ASSWGRGDTQY
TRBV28,AGGGAARNGYT
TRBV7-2,ASSVTSRNTGELF